This TCR beta chain was recorded in a study of T-cell reconstitution after alpha-beta-depleted transplantation in children. Unique molecular identifiers tagged the TCRbeta library. TCRdb passed the PCR reads through MiXCR, listing each CDR3 protein once. The repertoire has approximately 240,000 distinct CDR3 sequences, roughly 9% of them found once; the top ten carry approximately 6.6%. The specimen was PBMCs from the stem cell graft donor, collected from the stem cell graft. This TCR was sampled from a human donor who donated a stem cell graft to a child with acute lymphoblastic leukemia.

CDR3 nucleotide sequence: TGTGCCAGCAGCAGGGGGGGGCTCCAGCCCCAGCATTTT. Translating gives CASSRGGLQPQHF. The chain couples TRBV7-2 to TRBJ1-5; maybe TRBD1 (6 bases). The V end lost 5 bases, the J end lost 7 bases, and 12 bases lay between the germline ends. The germline V gene encodes CDR1 SGHTA and CDR2 FQGNSA. The length of the CDR3 is 13 residues.